This entry describes one T cell receptor beta chain. There is no known antigen for this receptor. The record has no base qualities; no much larger clone is one base away. This entry belongs to a study of T cell responses to AZD1222 COVID-19 vaccine (dated by TCRdb to the early 2020s). For context, the study as a whole: AZD1222 recipients with second doses at about 4 weeks or about 12 weeks were pooled, because spike-specific TCR depth and breadth did not differ between schedules. A total of approximately 240 trial participants underwent TCR sequencing, of whom 200 to 220 received two doses of AZD1222 and roughly 25 received two doses of the MenACWY control vaccine. Trial participants were enrolled into age subgroups of 18-55, 56-69 and 70-plus years, which contained about 150, 28 and 57 TCR-sequenced participants, respectively.

The meaning of the sample's time point label: baseline before first vaccination. The vaccinee samples were drawn from two UK trials, COV001 and COV002, one of which was a single-blind randomized controlled phase 2/3 trial testing AZD1222 (ChAdOx1 nCoV-19) in healthy adults. For TCRbeta chain sequencing, PBMC samples were collected from trial participants at day 0 and at day 28 after the second dose. The CDR3 regions of human TCRbeta chains were subjected to immunosequencing. Per the source publication's procedure: TCRs in the repertoires were compared against a reference library of SARS-CoV-2-specific TCRs that had been generated with the MIRA antigen-specificity platform. Breadth was defined as the fraction of unique TCRs that were SARS-CoV-2-associated, and depth was defined as the fraction of total T cells that were SARS-CoV-2-associated. Using the MIRA data, each spike-specific TCR was assigned both to the spike region to which the TCR was reactive and to a CD4 or CD8 class. Log10-transformed breadth and depth values were compared by one-way ANOVA with Sidak's multiple comparisons tests. What TCRdb holds here is the immuneACCESS table cut down to in-frame rearrangements. Part of the clones is not present; checked against another copy, under half of the missing clones reflect an unresolved V gene, and the others are unexplained. V and J calls and clone size are as listed in that table; D and trimming were resolved from the DNA. In this sample the table shows 130,000 to 150,000 clones, under 95% of which occur a single time. The ten biggest clones cover about 5% of the sample.

CDR1 and CDR2, looked up from the germline V gene (reference sequence), are GTSNPN and SVGIG. From its cysteine to its phenylalanine, the CDR3 spans 14 amino acids. The read is trimmed to its CDR3 DNA, 42 bases read in frame from base 1. From V the trimming removes 3 bases and from J it removes 6 bases, while the gene matches leave 9 bases of the junction unaccounted for. Findings and caveats that apply to the study as a whole: Most participants were white British and females outnumbered males, and the authors suggested that clonal diversity may have been underestimated. After two AZD1222 doses, both the breadth and the depth of spike-specific TCRs were significantly higher than at day 0 and than in MenACWY recipients. The 56-69-year group was small, and its depth increase did not reach significance, likely because of low power. Because no day 14 peak-response samples were available, the repertoires could be characterized only after the peak T cell response. Nearly half of unique spike-specific TCRs reportedly recognized epitopes outside regions mutated in the B.1.351 and B.1.1.7 variants. Conclusions about previously exposed vaccinees are limited because only 5 or 6 AZD1222 recipients were SARS-CoV-2 seropositive at baseline. The vaccine-associated CD4 TCRs covered the entire spike protein, and the dominant responses fell in regions 160-218 and 743-854.

This receptor was identified in an adult in good health. Recombination linked TRBV30 to TRBJ1-2; the central 8 bases match TRBD1. This specimen was peripheral blood, taken on day 0 of AZD1222 vaccination. The sequenced DNA: TGTGCCTGGAGAAATTTCCAGGGGGCACATGGCTACACCTTC. Translated, this gives CAWRNFQGAHGYTF.